One and the same sample provided the 9 T cell receptor beta chains below, sequenced in a study of cytomegalovirus exposure and HLA in healthy donors. The PCR was carried out with 60 Vbeta primers and 13 Jbeta primers. TCRdb's table, derived via immunoSEQ multiplex PCR, lists solely in-frame clones and lacks some. Of 150,000 to 200,000 clones listed, about 80% were seen once; the top ten hold 12% to 15%. The material sequenced was PBMCs. The receptors derive from a woman aged 30 to 39 in good health and CMV-seropositive.

The CDR3 loop is CASSLDGLAGISYEQYF. CDR3 in DNA: TGTGCCAGCAGCTTAGACGGACTAGCGGGTATCTCCTACGAGCAGTACTTC. The V gene is TRBV7-2, the J gene TRBJ2-7, with 11 nucleotides matching TRBD2. Germline-derived CDR1 and CDR2 are SGHTA and FQGNSA. Trimming cost V 1 base and J 0 bases; bases outside gene matches: 5. The CDR3 spans 17 residues. The variable domain in full, completed from reference TRBV7-2 and TRBJ2-7, reads GAGVSQSPSNKVTEKGKDVELRCDPISGHTALYWYRQSLGQGLEFLIYFQGNSAPDKSGLPSDRFSAERTGGSVSTLTIQRTQQEDSAVYLCASSLDGLAGISYEQYFGPGTRLTVT.

The chain is built from TRBV14 and TRBJ1-2; D gene ambiguous. Trimming took off 1 base at V and 1 base at J, with 13 bases between the two ends. The CDR3 spans 16 residues. The germline V gene encodes CDR1 SGHDN and CDR2 FVKESK. CDR3: CASSQVGRQDNYGYTF. In nucleotides, the CDR3 is TGTGCCAGCAGCCAAGTAGGGAGGCAGGATAACTATGGCTACACCTTC.

V and J are TRBV4-2 and TRBJ2-5, with 12 bases matching TRBD2. The CDR3 covers 15 residues. Germline trimming cut 4 bases from V and 3 bases from J; bases unmatched to any gene: 3. The V gene's germline CDR1 is LGHNA and CDR2 YNFKEQ. The CDR3 sequence is CASSRRLAGEETQYF. The CDR3 DNA sequence: TGTGCCAGCAGCCGGCGACTAGCGGGGGAAGAGACCCAGTACTTC.

In this sample, this clone turned up a few times. The chain employs TRBV4-1 and TRBJ2-5, with 11 bases matching TRBD2. Germline V lookup: CDR1 MGHRA, CDR2 YSYEKL. Unmatched junction bases numbered 9, after V lost 2 bases and J lost 4 bases. CDR3 length equals 17 residues. The CDR3 protein is CASSQPTSGGRRETQYF. DNA for the CDR3: TGCGCCAGCAGCCAACCTACTAGCGGGGGCCGCAGAGAGACCCAGTACTTC.

In this sample, this clone turned up a few times. This chain links TRBV6-6 with TRBJ1-4, with D unresolved. V lost 5 bases, J lost 7 bases, and 14 bases lay in between. The germline CDR1 and CDR2 sequences are MNHNY and SVGAGI (reference sequence). The CDR3 extends over 14 amino acids. CDR3 bases: TGTGCCAGCAGTCCCTTCGGGATGGGTGAAAAACTGTTTTTT. Protein sequence: CASSPFGMGEKLFF.

This clone is a singleton in its sample. The chain employs TRBV11-2 and TRBJ2-3; TRBD2 matches at 10 bases. V shed 7 bases, J shed 3 bases, and the junction held 7 bases outside the gene matches. Germline CDR1 reads SGHAT; CDR2 reads FQNNGV. The CDR3 covers 15 residues. CDR3 region: CASTLTSGATDTQYF. CDR3 in DNA: TGTGCCAGCACCCTTACTAGCGGGGCGACAGATACGCAGTATTTT.

As DNA, the CDR3 is TGTGCCAGCATCGGCAGGGAAAGCAATCAGCCCCAGCATTTT. This translates into CASIGRESNQPQHF. The V and J genes are TRBV28 and TRBJ1-5, with D tentatively TRBD1 (5 bases). V shed 7 bases and J shed 1 base, with 11 bases lying between them. This CDR3 is built from 14 residues. Per germline, CDR1 MDHEN and CDR2 SYDVKM.

V and J are TRBV28 and TRBJ2-7; TRBD2 matches at 11 bases. The CDR3 is 16 residues long. The ends lost 5 bases at V and 0 bases at J; junction bases unmatched: 6. Germline CDR1 is MDHEN and CDR2 is SYDVKM. The CDR3 region has the DNA TGTGCCAGCAGTCCTTGGGGGACTAGCGGCTCCTACGAGCAGTACTTC. Its protein product is CASSPWGTSGSYEQYF.

V gene TRBV2 combines with J gene TRBJ2-1; D remains ambiguous. The CDR3 extends over 11 amino acids. Germline CDR1 reads SNHLY; CDR2 reads FYNNEI. The V gene lost 4 bases and the J gene lost 6 bases, with 4 bases spanning the gap. CDR3 sequence (DNA): TGTGCCAGCAGTGTCATCAATGAGCAGTTCTTC. This translates into CASSVINEQFF.